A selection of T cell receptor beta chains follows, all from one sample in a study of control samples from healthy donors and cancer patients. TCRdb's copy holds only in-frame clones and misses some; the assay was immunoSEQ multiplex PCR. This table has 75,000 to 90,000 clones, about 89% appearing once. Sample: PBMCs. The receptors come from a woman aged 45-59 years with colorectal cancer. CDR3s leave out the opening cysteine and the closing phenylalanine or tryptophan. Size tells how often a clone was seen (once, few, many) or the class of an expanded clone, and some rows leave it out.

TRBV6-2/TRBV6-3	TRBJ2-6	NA	ASSPGQGTSGANVLT
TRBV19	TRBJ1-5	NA	ASRKHPTGLNQPQH
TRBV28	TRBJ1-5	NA	ASAGKNQPQH
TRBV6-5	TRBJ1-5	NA	ASRRDSIAQPQH
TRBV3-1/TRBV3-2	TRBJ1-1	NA	ASRQTGVGTEAF
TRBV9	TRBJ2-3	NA	ASSVASGSTDTQY
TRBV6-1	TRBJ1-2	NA	ASSEAGGRDGYT
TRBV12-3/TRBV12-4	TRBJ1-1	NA	ASSFGGNTEAF
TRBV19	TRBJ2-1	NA	ASTTDVGSYNEQF
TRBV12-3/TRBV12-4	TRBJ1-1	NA	ASSFSDTEAF
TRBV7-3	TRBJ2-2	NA	ASSLPQGDTGELF
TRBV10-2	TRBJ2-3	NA	ASTPPVIDTQY
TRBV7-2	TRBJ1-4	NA	ASSLAGTSTTNEKLF
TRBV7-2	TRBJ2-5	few	ASSLVTTETQY
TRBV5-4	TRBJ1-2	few	ASSGIGGSDYGYT
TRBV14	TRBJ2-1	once	ASSQGLTSYNEQF
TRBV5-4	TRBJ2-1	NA	ASSLDGREQF
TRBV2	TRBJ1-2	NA	ASSDGEDYGYT
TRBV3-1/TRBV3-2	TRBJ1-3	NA	ASSQDPGGTGNTIY
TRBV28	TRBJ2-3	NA	ASSRRGADTQY
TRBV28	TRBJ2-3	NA	ASSVTGQGADTQY
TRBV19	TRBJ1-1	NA	ASSMVLEVNTEAF